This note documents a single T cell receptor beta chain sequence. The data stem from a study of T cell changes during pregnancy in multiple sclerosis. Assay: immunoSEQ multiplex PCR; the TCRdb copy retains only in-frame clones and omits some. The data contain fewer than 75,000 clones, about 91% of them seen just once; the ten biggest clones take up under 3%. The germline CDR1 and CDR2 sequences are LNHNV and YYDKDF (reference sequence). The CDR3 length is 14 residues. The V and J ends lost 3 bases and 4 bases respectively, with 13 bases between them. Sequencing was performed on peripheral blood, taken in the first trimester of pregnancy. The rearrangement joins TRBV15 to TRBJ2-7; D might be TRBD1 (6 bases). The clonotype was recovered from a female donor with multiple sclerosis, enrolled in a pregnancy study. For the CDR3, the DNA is TGTGCCACCAGCAGGAGCAGGGGAGAATACGAGCAGTACTTC. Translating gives CATSRSRGEYEQYF.